The 26 T cell receptor beta chains below were found in one sample sequenced in a study of T-cell reconstitution after alpha-beta-depleted transplantation in children. Unique molecular identifiers featured in how the TCRbeta library was prepared. From the PCR reads, TCRdb called clonotypes with MiXCR, one entry per CDR3 protein. The table includes about 440,000 distinct CDR3 sequences, roughly two fifths detected once. The source was PBMCs, collected before TCRalphabeta/CD19-depleted stem cell transplant. Receptors originate from a girl aged 2 to 10 with aplastic anemia, due to receive a stem cell transplant.

The gene calls are TRBV7-2 and TRBJ1-3; D ambiguous. Germline V gene sequence: CDR1 SGHTA, CDR2 FQGNSA. The CDR3 is 16 amino acids. V was clipped by 0 bases and J by 0 bases, with 9 bases between them. CDR3 DNA: TGTGCCAGCAGCTTAGCTGGACGGTACTCTGGAAACACCATATATTTT. Translating gives CASSLAGRYSGNTIYF.

There are many counts of this clonotype. The chain joins TRBV7-9 to TRBJ1-2; D is undetermined. This CDR3 comprises 12 residues. Germline V gives CDR1 SEHNR, CDR2 FQNEAQ (reference sequence). Trimming took off 5 bases at V and 8 bases at J, with 12 bases between the two ends. The CDR3 sequence is CASSQPSMGYTF. The CDR3 coding sequence is TGTGCCAGCAGCCAACCATCTATGGGCTACACCTTC.

This clonotype was detected a few times. The rearrangement joins TRBV4-3 to TRBJ2-2, with 10 bases matching TRBD1. Trimming removed 4 bases from V and 1 base from J; junction bases left unmatched: 6. Looked up from germline, CDR1 is LGHNA and CDR2 is YSLEER. The CDR3 is made up of 17 amino acids. The CDR3 region has the DNA TGCGCCAGCAGCCCGCGCAGGACAGGGGGGAACACCGGGGAGCTGTTTTTT. It yields the protein CASSPRRTGGNTGELFF.

This sequence joins TRBV15 and TRBJ2-1; TRBD2 aligns across 8 bases. The CDR3 is 16 amino acids. Germline-derived CDR1 and CDR2 are LNHNV and YYDKDF (reference sequence). The trim removed 5 bases at V and 5 bases at J, leaving 11 bases unmatched. CDR3 nucleotides: TGTGCCACCAGCCGGGACTCGGGAGGGCCCAACAATGAGCAGTTCTTC. Amino acid sequence: CATSRDSGGPNNEQFF.

The J gene is TRBJ2-1, the V gene TRBV29-1; D not resolved. Looked up from germline, CDR1 is SQVTM and CDR2 is ANQGSEA. V was cut by 3 bases and J by 6 bases, with 12 bases left in between. The CDR3 contains 13 residues. CDR3 sequence reads: CSVEPISTNEQFF. In DNA, the CDR3 is TGCAGCGTTGAGCCTATCTCTACCAATGAGCAGTTCTTC.

The chain is built from TRBV7-2 and TRBJ2-3; D is uncertain. Looked up from germline, CDR1 is SGHTA and CDR2 is FQGNSA. Deletions cut 5 bases from V and 4 bases from J, with 13 bases between. CDR3 size: 14 residues. CDR3 sequence: CASSARTNADTQYF. The CDR3, as DNA: TGTGCCAGCAGCGCCAGGACGAACGCAGATACGCAGTATTTT.

This clonotype was seen ten or more times. The chain carries TRBV20-1 and TRBJ2-1; 11 bases align to TRBD2. The J segment lost 3 bases and the V segment lost 3 bases, leaving 7 bases of the junction unmatched. The germline CDR1 and CDR2 sequences are DFQATT and SNEGSKA (reference sequence). The CDR3 has 16 residues. DNA for the CDR3: TGCAGTGCTAGCAATTTACTAGCGGGAGACTACAATGAGCAGTTCTTC. Its translation is CSASNLLAGDYNEQFF.

Worth noting for this clonotype: A junction end diverges from the germline sequence, so it may reflect a read error. This chain joins TRBV7-9 and TRBJ1-6; the match to TRBD1 covers 7 bases. This CDR3 spans 15 amino acids. The V gene's germline CDR1 is SEHNR and CDR2 FQNEAQ (reference sequence). CDR3 DNA: TGTGCCACCAGCTTAGGGGGCAGGAGGGATTCACCCCTCCACTTT. Encoded protein: CATSLGGRRDSPLHF.

This clonotype occurred a few times. V usage is TRBV7-2 and J usage is TRBJ2-1; D possibly corresponds to TRBD2 (6 bases). V was trimmed by 1 base and J by 4 bases, leaving 11 bases between them. The germline V gene has CDR1 SGHTA and CDR2 FQGNSA. The CDR3 is 15 amino acids. DNA of the CDR3: TGTGCCAGCAGCTTAGAGGAGGGCCTGTACAATGAGCAGTTCTTC. This gives the protein CASSLEEGLYNEQFF.

The rearrangement links TRBV2 to TRBJ2-5, with 13 bases matching TRBD2. Germline V CDR1 and CDR2: SNHLY, FYNNEI. The CDR3 has 15 residues. The V and J ends lost 7 bases and 4 bases, in that order; junction bases with no gene match: 6. CDR3 protein: CASTRGLAGAETQYF. CDR3 bases: TGTGCCAGCACCAGAGGACTAGCGGGGGCAGAGACCCAGTACTTC.

The V call is TRBV28, the J call TRBJ2-1, with a possible D match to TRBD2 (6 bases). CDR1 MDHEN and CDR2 SYDVKM come from the germline V gene. V was cut by 5 bases and J by 0 bases, with 11 bases left in between. CDR3 length equals 15 residues. DNA of the CDR3: TGTGCCAGCAGTAAAATAGCGGCCTCCTACAATGAGCAGTTCTTC. It specifies CASSKIAASYNEQFF.

The V call is TRBV7-9, the J call TRBJ1-2; TRBD1 matches 8 bases. V dropped 4 bases and J dropped 2; count of bases not matched to a gene: 3. Germline-derived CDR1 and CDR2 are SEHNR and FQNEAQ (reference sequence). The CDR3 runs 14 residues. The CDR3 sequence: CASSWDRLNYGYTF. The CDR3 nucleotides are TGTGCCAGCAGCTGGGACAGGCTAAACTATGGCTACACCTTC.

This clonotype was counted at least ten times. The CDR3, as DNA: TGTGCCAGTAGTATCACGATGAACACTGAAGCTTTCTTT. Encoded protein: CASSITMNTEAFF. The rearrangement joins TRBV19 to TRBJ1-1; no definite D call. V was cut by 3 bases and J by 0 bases, with 5 bases left in between. CDR1 is LNHDA and CDR2 is SQIVND in the germline V gene (reference sequence). The CDR3 runs 13 residues.

This clonotype was counted a few times. This rearrangement joins TRBV28 to TRBJ1-2; 7 bases map to TRBD1. Trimming removed 11 bases from V and 5 bases from J; junction bases left unmatched: 11. The CDR3 contains 13 residues. Germline loops: CDR1 MDHEN, CDR2 SYDVKM. In DNA form, the CDR3 reads TGTGCCTGTCGCAAGGGGGCAAGTTATGGCTACACCTTC. This sequence encodes CACRKGASYGYTF.

This clonotype was seen only a few times. The V and J genes are TRBV6-1 and TRBJ2-7; D tentatively fits TRBD1 or TRBD2 (6 bases each). V lost 6 bases and J 3 bases, leaving 15 bases between the germline ends. Germline lookup yields CDR1 MNHNS and CDR2 SASEGT. CDR3 length equals 14 residues. The CDR3 sequence is CASSPNKGGYEQYF. CDR3 bases: TGTGCCAGCAGCCCAAATAAGGGGGGCTACGAGCAGTACTTC.

In this sample, this clonotype turned up many times. J is TRBJ2-7 and V is TRBV7-2; D possibly matches TRBD1 or TRBD2 (5 bases each). Trimming took off 3 bases at V and 1 base at J, with 10 bases between the two ends. This CDR3 has 14 residues. Germline CDR1 is SGHTA and CDR2 is FQGNSA. CDR3 in amino acids: CASSFLGGSYEQYF. In DNA form, the CDR3 reads TGTGCCAGCAGCTTTCTTGGGGGTTCCTACGAGCAGTACTTC.

This clonotype was seen only a few times. The chain uses TRBV28 and TRBJ2-1, with TRBD2 matching 7 bases. Germline V gene sequence: CDR1 MDHEN, CDR2 SYDVKM. With 5 bases clipped from V and 5 bases from J, the junction kept 12 bases outside the gene matches. The CDR3 is 16 residues long. In nucleotides, the CDR3 is TGTGCCAGCAGTCCTTGGGGGAGGGCCCAAAACAATGAGCAGTTCTTC. It translates to CASSPWGRAQNNEQFF.

This clonotype was found once. J is TRBJ2-1 and V is TRBV5-1; no firm D call. The CDR3 runs 14 residues. V was cut by 4 bases and J by 8 bases, with 16 bases left in between. Germline V CDR1 and CDR2: SGHRS, YFSETQ. The DNA of the CDR3 is TGCGCCAGCAGCCGGGCAGGTAGCAAGGATGAGCAGTTCTTC. Its protein is CASSRAGSKDEQFF.

This clonotype was counted at least ten times. The chain uses TRBV20-1 and TRBJ1-5; weak D call: TRBD1 (5 bases). Germline loops: CDR1 DFQATT, CDR2 SNEGSKA (reference sequence). Trimming removed 2 bases at V and 12 bases at J, with 14 bases between. The CDR3 runs to 12 residues. The CDR3 protein is CSARYRGMSQHF. CDR3 in DNA: TGCAGTGCTAGATACCGGGGGATGAGCCAGCATTTT.

This clonotype showed up just once. The CDR3 spells CASSQDRVNTGELFF. The CDR3 DNA sequence: TGTGCCAGCAGCCAAGACAGGGTGAACACCGGGGAGCTGTTTTTT. The chain carries TRBV4-2 and TRBJ2-2, with D perhaps TRBD1 (5 bases). V was trimmed by 0 bases and J by 1 base, leaving 6 bases between them. The CDR3 length is 15 residues. Germline values: CDR1 LGHNA, CDR2 YNFKEQ.

This clonotype showed up just a few times. This chain joins TRBV20-1 and TRBJ2-7; D is undetermined. This CDR3 region has 14 residues. Trimming stripped 4 bases from V and 5 bases from J, with 18 bases between. CDR1 DFQATT and CDR2 SNEGSKA come from the germline V gene (reference sequence). CDR3 residues: CSAIKRRQSDEQYF. In nucleotides, the CDR3 is TGCAGTGCTATTAAGAGGCGTCAGAGTGACGAGCAGTACTTC.

Comment on this clonotype: Mismatch with germline at one junction end may stem from a read error. This CDR3 is CASSSTSGSSYNEHFF. DNA of the CDR3: TGTGCCAGCAGCTCGACTAGCGGGAGCTCCTACAATGAGCATTTCTTC. The chain is built from TRBV7-8 and TRBJ2-1; TRBD2 aligns across 12 bases. The CDR3 contains 16 residues. Germline CDR1 SGHVS, CDR2 FQNEAQ. The whole variable domain, remainder taken from reference TRBV7-8 and TRBJ2-1, is GAGVSQSPRYKVAKRGQDVALRCDPISGHVSLFWYQQALGQGPEFLTYFQNEAQLDKSGLPSDRFFAERPEGSVSTLKIQRTQQEDSAVYLCASSSTSGSSYNEHFFGPGTRLTVL.

The chain joins TRBV20-1 to TRBJ1-2, with D tentatively TRBD1 (5 bases). CDR3 length equals 15 residues. Trimming shortened V by 3 bases and J by 4 bases, and 18 bases separated the two germline ends. The germline CDR1 and CDR2 sequences are DFQATT and SNEGSKA (reference sequence). CDR3 amino acids: CSASGQEVSLYGYTF. The CDR3 DNA reads TGCAGTGCTAGTGGACAAGAGGTTTCCCTCTATGGCTACACCTTC.

V is TRBV7-3 and J is TRBJ2-2; D ambiguous. The CDR3 extends over 14 amino acids. Trimming cost V 2 bases and J 4 bases, with 8 bases left between them. Germline V CDR1 and CDR2: SGHTA, FQGTGA. CDR3 residues: CASSLLFGTGELFF. CDR3 nucleotides: TGTGCCAGCAGCTTACTTTTCGGCACCGGGGAGCTGTTTTTT.

The chain employs TRBV5-1 and TRBJ2-1, with D unclear. In germline, CDR1 is SGHRS, CDR2 YFSETQ. The CDR3 length is 15 residues. Between the trimmed V and J ends, which lost 8 bases and 4 bases, there was a span of 19 bases. The CDR3 sequence: CARGSQWPRYNEQFF. The CDR3 coding sequence is TGCGCCAGGGGAAGCCAGTGGCCTCGATACAATGAGCAGTTCTTC.

The CDR3 bases are TGCGCCAGCAGCTTGGAGTATCAACGTACCGGGGAGCTGTTTTTT. This codes for CASSLEYQRTGELFF. The V and J genes are TRBV5-1 and TRBJ2-2; D is undetermined. Looked up from germline, CDR1 is SGHRS and CDR2 is YFSETQ. CDR3 length: 15 amino acids. V lost 0 bases and J 5 bases, leaving 11 bases between the germline ends. Full variable domain (missing parts from reference TRBV5-1 and TRBJ2-2): KAGVTQTPRYLIKTRGQQVTLSCSPISGHRSVSWYQQTPGQGLQFLFEYFSETQRNKGNFPGRFSGRQFSNSRSEMNVSTLELGDSALYLCASSLEYQRTGELFFGEGSRLTVL.